This TCR beta chain is from a study of blood T cells in healthy people across ages. The use of a sample-barcoded 5' primer and a J-beta primer mix characterized a second PCR of about 7 to 12 cycles. A single record per CDR3 protein comes from TCRdb applying MiXCR to the 5' RACE reads. The repertoire includes roughly 2 million distinct CDR3 sequences, around half of them detected once, and roughly 2% sits in the top ten. The germline CDR1 and CDR2 sequences are SNHLY and FYNNEI. Germline trimming cut 6 bases from V and 0 bases from J; bases unmatched to any gene: 8. The CDR3 is 16 residues long. Sequencing was carried out using blood. This sequence was found in a woman aged 40 to 55 in good health. This sequence joins TRBV2 and TRBJ2-5; 9 nucleotides agree with TRBD2. The CDR3 region has the DNA TGTGCCAGCAGCCTGAATCTAGCGGGGAACCAAGAGACCCAGTACTTC. As protein: CASSLNLAGNQETQYF.